Sequencing of this T cell receptor beta chain was carried out in a study of response to subunit inactivated influenza vaccine. In this sample, this clonotype turned up a few times. Its antigen remains unknown. Via MiXCR, TCRdb re-called the RT-PCR reads, giving one row per CDR3 protein. The table has about 500,000 distinct CDR3 sequences, 10% to 15% seen once; the top ten hold around 14%. CDR3 length: 14 residues. The germline gives CDR1 SGHTA, CDR2 FQGNSA. V shed 4 bases and J shed 6 bases, with 16 bases lying between them. General study results and limits: The study's authors posited that every seasonal influenza vaccination enlists few new T cells.

The sequencing used PBMCs from blood, collected roughly 47 days after vaccination. The clonotype was recovered from a man aged 50-59 years who received an inactivated influenza vaccine. The gene calls are TRBV7-2 and TRBJ2-7; D call uncertain. The CDR3 coding sequence is TGTGCCAGCAGCTCAGGAAGGTACTTCGGCGAGCAGTACTTC. This sequence encodes CASSSGRYFGEQYF.